The clone carrying this T cell receptor (beta chain) was detected ten times or more. Its antigen is unknown. Trimming removed 5 bases from V and 1 base from J; junction bases left unmatched: 4. The germline gives CDR1 MNHEY, CDR2 SVGEGT. The CDR3 spans 15 residues. The data belong to a study of T cells in Graves' hyperthyroidism and ophthalmopathy. Notes on the study in general: Blood samples included most of the expanded thyroid clonotypes exceeding 0.001.

Regions amplified from RNA transcripts were the TCR beta CDR3 regions. First-round RT-PCR targeting the TCR CDR3 was performed with the HTBI primer set. TCRdb re-derived calls from the multiplex PCR reads in MiXCR, one entry per CDR3 protein. The top ten hold approximately 35% of the sample, which has approximately 370,000 distinct CDR3 sequences, about 17% seen once. The clonotype was recovered from a woman in her thirties with Graves' hyperthyroidism that later progressed to Graves' ophthalmopathy. The V call is TRBV6-2 or TRBV6-3, the J call TRBJ2-3; 9 bases line up with TRBD2. The specimen sequenced was blood. For the CDR3, the DNA is TGTGCCAGCAGTCCCATAGCGGGAGGCACAGATACGCAGTATTTT. Amino acid sequence: CASSPIAGGTDTQYF.